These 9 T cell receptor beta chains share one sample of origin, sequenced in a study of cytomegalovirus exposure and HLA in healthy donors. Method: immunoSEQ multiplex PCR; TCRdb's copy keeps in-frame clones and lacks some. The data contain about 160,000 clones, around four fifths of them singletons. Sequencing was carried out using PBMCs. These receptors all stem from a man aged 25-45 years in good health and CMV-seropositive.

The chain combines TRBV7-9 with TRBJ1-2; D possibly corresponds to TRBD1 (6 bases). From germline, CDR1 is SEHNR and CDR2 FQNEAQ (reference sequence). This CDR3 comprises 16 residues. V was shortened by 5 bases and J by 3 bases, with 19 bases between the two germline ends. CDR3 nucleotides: TGTGCCAGCAGCCCAGCGGGGGAGGGGGTGTACTATGGCTACACCTTC. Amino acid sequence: CASSPAGEGVYYGYTF.

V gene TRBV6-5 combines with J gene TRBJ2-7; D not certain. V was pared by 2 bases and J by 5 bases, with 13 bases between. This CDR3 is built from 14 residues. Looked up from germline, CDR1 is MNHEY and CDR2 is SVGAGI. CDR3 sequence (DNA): TGTGCCAGCAGTTACCGCAATATGGGCGACGAGCAGTACTTC. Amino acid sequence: CASSYRNMGDEQYF.

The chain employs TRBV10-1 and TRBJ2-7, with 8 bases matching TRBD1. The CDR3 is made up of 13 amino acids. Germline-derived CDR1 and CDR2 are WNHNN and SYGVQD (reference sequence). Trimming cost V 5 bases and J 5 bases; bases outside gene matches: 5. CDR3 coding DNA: TGCGCCAGCAGTCGCCCAGGGGGCCACGAGCAGTACTTC. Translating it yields CASSRPGGHEQYF.

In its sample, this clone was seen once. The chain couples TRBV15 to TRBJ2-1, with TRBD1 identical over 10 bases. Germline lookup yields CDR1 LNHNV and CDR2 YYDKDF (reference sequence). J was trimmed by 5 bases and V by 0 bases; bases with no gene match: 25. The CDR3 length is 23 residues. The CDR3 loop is CATSRDLTGWGVTGTGADNEQFF. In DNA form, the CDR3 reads TGTGCCACCAGCAGAGATCTTACAGGGTGGGGAGTTACCGGGACAGGGGCGGACAATGAGCAGTTCTTC.

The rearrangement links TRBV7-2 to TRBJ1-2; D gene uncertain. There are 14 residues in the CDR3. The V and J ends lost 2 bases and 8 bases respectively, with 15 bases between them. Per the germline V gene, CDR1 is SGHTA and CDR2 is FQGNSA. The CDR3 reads CASSLITGVRGYTF. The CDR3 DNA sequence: TGTGCCAGCAGCTTAATCACCGGGGTGCGAGGCTACACCTTC.

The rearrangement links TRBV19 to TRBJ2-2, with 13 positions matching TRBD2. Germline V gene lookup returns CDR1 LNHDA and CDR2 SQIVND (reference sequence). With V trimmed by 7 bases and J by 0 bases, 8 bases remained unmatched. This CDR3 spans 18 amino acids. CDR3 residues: CASNPGLAGFTNTGELFF. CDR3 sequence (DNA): TGTGCCAGTAACCCGGGACTAGCGGGGTTTACGAACACCGGGGAGCTGTTTTTT.

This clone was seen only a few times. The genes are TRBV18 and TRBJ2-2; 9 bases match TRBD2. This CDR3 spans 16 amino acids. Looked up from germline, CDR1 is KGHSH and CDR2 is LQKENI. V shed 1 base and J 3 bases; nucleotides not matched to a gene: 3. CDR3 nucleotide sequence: TGTGCCAGCTCACCACAGCTAGCGGGGCACACCGGGGAGCTGTTTTTT. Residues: CASSPQLAGHTGELFF.

The CDR3 nucleotides read TGTGCCACCAAGACAGACTCTAATGAAAAACTGTTTTTT. The encoded protein is CATKTDSNEKLFF. The chain employs TRBV2 and TRBJ1-4; weak D call: TRBD1 (5 bases). The CDR3 runs to 13 residues. CDR1 and CDR2 from the germline V gene are SNHLY and FYNNEI. V shed 10 bases and J shed 3 bases, with 12 bases lying between them.

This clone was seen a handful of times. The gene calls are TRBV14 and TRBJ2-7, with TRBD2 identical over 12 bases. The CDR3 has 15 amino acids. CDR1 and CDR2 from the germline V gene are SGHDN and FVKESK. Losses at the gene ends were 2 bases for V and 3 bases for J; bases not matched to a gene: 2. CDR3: CASSQTTSGGYEQYF. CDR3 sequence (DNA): TGTGCCAGCAGCCAAACGACTAGCGGGGGCTACGAGCAGTACTTC. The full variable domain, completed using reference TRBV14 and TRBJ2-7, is EAGVTQFPSHSVIEKGQTVTLRCDPISGHDNLYWYRRVMGKEIKFLLHFVKESKQDESGMPNNRFLAERTGGTYSTLKVQPAELEDSGVYFCASSQTTSGGYEQYFGPGTRLTVT.